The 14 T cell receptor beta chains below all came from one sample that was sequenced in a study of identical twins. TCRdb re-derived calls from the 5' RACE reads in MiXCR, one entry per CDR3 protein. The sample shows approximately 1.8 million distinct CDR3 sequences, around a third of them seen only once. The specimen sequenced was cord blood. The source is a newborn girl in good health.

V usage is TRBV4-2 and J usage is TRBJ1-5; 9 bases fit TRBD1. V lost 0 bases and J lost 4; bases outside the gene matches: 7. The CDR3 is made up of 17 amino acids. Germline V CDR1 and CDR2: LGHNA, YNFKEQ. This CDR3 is CASSQDPWTGANQPQHF. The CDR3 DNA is TGTGCCAGCAGCCAAGACCCCTGGACAGGGGCAAATCAGCCCCAGCATTTT.

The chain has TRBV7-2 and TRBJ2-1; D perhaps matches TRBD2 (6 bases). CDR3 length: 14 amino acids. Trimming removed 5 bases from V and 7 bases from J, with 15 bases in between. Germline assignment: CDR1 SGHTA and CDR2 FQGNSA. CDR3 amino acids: CASSQGVGGNEQFF. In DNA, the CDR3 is TGTGCCAGCAGCCAAGGGGTGGGGGGTAATGAGCAGTTCTTC.

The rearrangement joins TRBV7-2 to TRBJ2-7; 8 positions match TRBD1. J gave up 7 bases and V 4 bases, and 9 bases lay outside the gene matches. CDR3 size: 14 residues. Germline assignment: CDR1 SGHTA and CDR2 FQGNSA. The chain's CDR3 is CASSSRTGMGEQYF. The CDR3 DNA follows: TGTGCCAGCAGCTCCCGGACAGGGATGGGTGAGCAGTACTTC.

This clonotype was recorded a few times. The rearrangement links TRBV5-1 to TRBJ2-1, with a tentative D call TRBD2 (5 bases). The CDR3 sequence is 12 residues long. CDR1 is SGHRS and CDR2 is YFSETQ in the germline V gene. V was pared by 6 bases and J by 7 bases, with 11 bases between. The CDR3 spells CASIDSANEQFF. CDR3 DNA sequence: TGCGCCAGCATTGATAGCGCAAATGAGCAGTTCTTC.

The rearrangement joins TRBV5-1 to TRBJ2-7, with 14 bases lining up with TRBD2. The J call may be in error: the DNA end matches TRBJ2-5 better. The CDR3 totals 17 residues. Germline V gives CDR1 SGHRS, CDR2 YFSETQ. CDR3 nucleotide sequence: TGCGCCAGCAGCTTGGCCTGGGGACTAGCGGGAGTGGAGACCCAGTACTTC. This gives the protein CASSLAWGLAGVETQYF.

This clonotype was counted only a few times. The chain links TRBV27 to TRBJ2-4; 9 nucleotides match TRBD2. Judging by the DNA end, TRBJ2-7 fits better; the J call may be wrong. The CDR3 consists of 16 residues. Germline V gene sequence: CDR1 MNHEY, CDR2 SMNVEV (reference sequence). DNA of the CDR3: TGTGCCAGCAGTTTGGGGCTGGGGACTAGCCGCTACGAGCAGTACTTC. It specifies CASSLGLGTSRYEQYF.

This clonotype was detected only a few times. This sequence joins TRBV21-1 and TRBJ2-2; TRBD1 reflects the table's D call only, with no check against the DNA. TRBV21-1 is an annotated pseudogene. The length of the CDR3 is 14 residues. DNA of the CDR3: TGTGCCAGCAGCCTCCGGGATTACACCGGGGAGCTGTTTTTT. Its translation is CASSLRDYTGELFF.

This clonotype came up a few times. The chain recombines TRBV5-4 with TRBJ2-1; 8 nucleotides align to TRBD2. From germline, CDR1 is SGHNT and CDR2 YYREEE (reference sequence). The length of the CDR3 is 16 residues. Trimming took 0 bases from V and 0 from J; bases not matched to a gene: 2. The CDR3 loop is CASSLASGPSYNEQFF. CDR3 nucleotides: TGTGCCAGCAGCTTGGCTAGCGGGCCCTCCTACAATGAGCAGTTCTTC.

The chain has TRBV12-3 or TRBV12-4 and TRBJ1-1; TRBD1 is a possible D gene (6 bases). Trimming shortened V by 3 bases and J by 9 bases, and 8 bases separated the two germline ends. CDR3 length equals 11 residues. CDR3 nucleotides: TGTGCCAGCAGTTTGGGGGCTCAAGCTTTCTTT. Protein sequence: CASSLGAQAFF.

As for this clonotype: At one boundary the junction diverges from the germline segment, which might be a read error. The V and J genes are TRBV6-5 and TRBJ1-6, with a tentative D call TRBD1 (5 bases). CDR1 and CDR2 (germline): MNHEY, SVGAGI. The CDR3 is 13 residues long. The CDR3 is CASSYSGRSPPHF. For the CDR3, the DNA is TGTGCCAGCAGTTACTCGGGGCGCTCACCCCCCCACTTT.

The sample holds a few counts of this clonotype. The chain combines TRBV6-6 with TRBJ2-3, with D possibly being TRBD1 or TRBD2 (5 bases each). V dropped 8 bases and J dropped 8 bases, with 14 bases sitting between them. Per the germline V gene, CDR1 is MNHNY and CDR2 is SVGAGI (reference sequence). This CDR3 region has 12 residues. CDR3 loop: CASRTMGVTQYF. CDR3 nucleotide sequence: TGTGCCAGCCGGACCATGGGGGTTACGCAGTATTTT.

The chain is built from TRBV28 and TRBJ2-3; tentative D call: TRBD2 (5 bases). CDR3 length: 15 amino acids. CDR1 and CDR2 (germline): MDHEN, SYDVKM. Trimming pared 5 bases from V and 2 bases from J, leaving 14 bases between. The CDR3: CASSPLIANTDTQYF. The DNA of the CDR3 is TGTGCCAGCAGTCCCTTAATAGCGAACACAGATACGCAGTATTTT.

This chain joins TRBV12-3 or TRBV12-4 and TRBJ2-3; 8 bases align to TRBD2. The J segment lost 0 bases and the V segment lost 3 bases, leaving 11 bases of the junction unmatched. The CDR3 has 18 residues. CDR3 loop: CASSFIAGGPVSTDTQYF. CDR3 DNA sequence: TGTGCCAGCAGTTTTATTGCGGGGGGACCAGTTAGCACAGATACGCAGTATTTT.

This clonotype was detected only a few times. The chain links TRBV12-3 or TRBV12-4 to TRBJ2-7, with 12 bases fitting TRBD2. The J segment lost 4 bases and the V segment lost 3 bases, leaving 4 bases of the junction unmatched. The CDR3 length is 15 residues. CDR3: CASSLASGRVYEQYF. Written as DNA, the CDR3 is TGTGCCAGCAGTTTGGCTAGCGGGAGGGTATACGAGCAGTACTTC.